This entry is about one T cell receptor (beta chain). Its specificity is not known. Assay execution took place at the deep level. Method: immunoSEQ multiplex PCR; TCRdb's copy keeps in-frame clones and lacks some. The sample yields 600,000 to 750,000 clones, 80% to 95% seen once. This sample stems from a study of shared clonotypes between healthy human individuals. General study results and limits: Larger richness was generally estimated for naive than memory subsets.

Trimming removed 4 bases at V and 4 bases at J, with 17 bases between. In germline, CDR1 is LGHNA, CDR2 YNFKEQ. The CDR3 length is 15 residues. Sequencing used memory CD8+ T cells from PBMCs. Sample subset: CD45RO+ cells pooled with CCR7-negative TemRA cells. This sequence originates from a man between 18 and 35 years old in good health. Some clones in this sample may be carry-over from other donors' samples. The gene calls are TRBV4-2 and TRBJ2-7; D call uncertain. CDR3 amino acids: CASSLRTEGSYEQYF. Here the CDR3 DNA reads TGTGCCAGCAGCCTCCGGACGGAAGGGTCGTACGAGCAGTACTTC.